The rows below give T cell receptor beta chains drawn from one sample of a study of shared clonotypes between healthy human individuals. Clones were sequenced by immunoSEQ multiplex PCR, and TCRdb holds only the in-frame ones, with some missing. This sample has roughly 1,100,000 clones, with about 75% found just once. Sequencing was carried out using memory CD4+ T cells sorted from blood. These receptors all stem from a young man in good health. CDR3s include the opening cysteine and the closing phenylalanine or tryptophan. The D gene is left open where the match is weak. Clone size appears in some rows only: once, few, many, or a class for an expanded clone.

cdr3_length: 12; d_call: -; v_call: TRBV27; clone_size: -; j_call: TRBJ2-2; cdr3_nt: TGTGCCAGCAGCCGGACCGGCGGGGAGCTGTTTTTT; cdr3_aa: CASSRTGGELFF
cdr3_length: 12; d_call: -; v_call: TRBV30; clone_size: -; j_call: TRBJ2-2; cdr3_nt: TGTGCCTGGGGCCGGGACCGCGGGGAGCTGTTTTTT; cdr3_aa: CAWGRDRGELFF
cdr3_length: 14; d_call: TRBD1; v_call: TRBV28; clone_size: -; j_call: TRBJ2-5; cdr3_nt: TGTGCCAGCAGTGTGGGACAGGGGAAAGAGACCCAGTACTTC; cdr3_aa: CASSVGQGKETQYF
cdr3_length: 13; d_call: -; v_call: TRBV5-6; clone_size: -; j_call: TRBJ1-1; cdr3_nt: TGTGCCAGCAGCTGGGGGGTGACGCCAGAAGCTTTCTTT; cdr3_aa: CASSWGVTPEAFF
cdr3_length: 14; d_call: TRBD1; v_call: TRBV7-8; clone_size: -; j_call: TRBJ2-2; cdr3_nt: TGTGCCAGCAGCCCGGGGACAGGGACCGGGGAGCTGTTTTTT; cdr3_aa: CASSPGTGTGELFF
cdr3_length: 11; d_call: -; v_call: TRBV10-3; clone_size: -; j_call: TRBJ2-7; cdr3_nt: TGTGCCATCAGTGCAGATTACGAGCAGTACTTC; cdr3_aa: CAISADYEQYF
cdr3_length: 15; d_call: -; v_call: TRBV6-5; clone_size: -; j_call: TRBJ1-6; cdr3_nt: TGTGCCAGCAGTAGAGGGTTTGTGGCAGTCTCACCCCTCCACTTT; cdr3_aa: CASSRGFVAVSPLHF
cdr3_length: 15; d_call: -; v_call: TRBV28; clone_size: -; j_call: TRBJ2-3; cdr3_nt: TGTGCCAGCAGCCCCCCCAGCGGGCTAACAGATACGCAGTATTTT; cdr3_aa: CASSPPSGLTDTQYF
cdr3_length: 15; d_call: -; v_call: TRBV5-4; clone_size: many; j_call: TRBJ2-2; cdr3_nt: TGTGCCAGCAGCTTGCCCTTGAAGAACACCGGGGAGCTGTTTTTT; cdr3_aa: CASSLPLKNTGELFF
cdr3_length: 15; d_call: -; v_call: TRBV9; clone_size: -; j_call: TRBJ1-1; cdr3_nt: TGTGCCAGCAGCCCAGGGGAAGGCTTGAACACTGAAGCTTTCTTT; cdr3_aa: CASSPGEGLNTEAFF
cdr3_length: 18; d_call: TRBD2; v_call: TRBV5-1; clone_size: -; j_call: TRBJ2-7; cdr3_nt: TGCGCCAGCAGCTTGGGGCCCCGTGGAGGCTGGAGCGGGAACGAGCAGTACTTC; cdr3_aa: CASSLGPRGGWSGNEQYF
cdr3_length: 13; d_call: -; v_call: TRBV5-8; clone_size: -; j_call: TRBJ2-7; cdr3_nt: TGTGCCATCCCGGACCTATCAAGAGGGGAGCAGTACTTC; cdr3_aa: CAIPDLSRGEQYF
cdr3_length: 15; d_call: -; v_call: TRBV28; clone_size: -; j_call: TRBJ1-5; cdr3_nt: TGTGCCAGCAGTTTGGGGGGTATAGGCAATCAGCCCCAGCATTTT; cdr3_aa: CASSLGGIGNQPQHF
cdr3_length: 15; d_call: TRBD2; v_call: TRBV5-1; clone_size: -; j_call: TRBJ2-7; cdr3_nt: TGCGCCAGCAGCCCCCTAGGGGCGGGAGTCTACGAGCAGTACTTC; cdr3_aa: CASSPLGAGVYEQYF
cdr3_length: 16; d_call: TRBD1; v_call: TRBV6-5; clone_size: -; j_call: TRBJ1-2; cdr3_nt: TGTGCCAGCAGTTCCGATCCCAGGGGGCGTATCGGTGGCTACACCTTC; cdr3_aa: CASSSDPRGRIGGYTF
cdr3_length: 14; d_call: -; v_call: TRBV29-1; clone_size: -; j_call: TRBJ2-7; cdr3_nt: TGCAGCGTCCGTACAGGGCTCAGAGACTACGAGCAGTACTTC; cdr3_aa: CSVRTGLRDYEQYF
cdr3_length: 15; d_call: -; v_call: TRBV5-1; clone_size: -; j_call: TRBJ2-1; cdr3_nt: TGCGCCAGCGGATACAGGGAAAACGTTTACAATGAGCAGTTCTTC; cdr3_aa: CASGYRENVYNEQFF
cdr3_length: 15; d_call: -; v_call: TRBV6-1; clone_size: -; j_call: TRBJ1-2; cdr3_nt: TGTGCCAGCAGTGAAGCCACAGGAGGACACTATGGCTACACCTTC; cdr3_aa: CASSEATGGHYGYTF
cdr3_length: 13; d_call: TRBD2; v_call: TRBV9; clone_size: -; j_call: TRBJ2-1; cdr3_nt: TGTGCCAGCAGCGTAGAAACGGAGGGAGGGCCGTTCTTC; cdr3_aa: CASSVETEGGPFF
cdr3_length: 14; d_call: -; v_call: TRBV5-8; clone_size: -; j_call: TRBJ1-5; cdr3_nt: TGTGCCAGCAGCCGTCGGACAAGGGGACAGCCCCAGCATTTT; cdr3_aa: CASSRRTRGQPQHF
cdr3_length: 13; d_call: -; v_call: TRBV6-1; clone_size: -; j_call: TRBJ1-5; cdr3_nt: TGTGCCAGCAGTGAAATAAGCGGCTATCCCCAGCATTTT; cdr3_aa: CASSEISGYPQHF
cdr3_length: 13; d_call: -; v_call: TRBV7-2; clone_size: once; j_call: TRBJ1-1; cdr3_nt: TGTGCCAGCAGCTCAAGGGGGGGCACTGAAGCTTTCTTT; cdr3_aa: CASSSRGGTEAFF
cdr3_length: 10; d_call: -; v_call: TRBV20-1; clone_size: -; j_call: TRBJ2-7; cdr3_nt: TGCAGTGTTCGGTCCTACGAGCAGTACTTC; cdr3_aa: CSVRSYEQYF
cdr3_length: 13; d_call: -; v_call: TRBV6-5; clone_size: -; j_call: TRBJ2-7; cdr3_nt: TGTGCCAGCAGTTACGCCCCCTCCTACGAGCAGTACTTC; cdr3_aa: CASSYAPSYEQYF
cdr3_length: 13; d_call: -; v_call: TRBV29-1; clone_size: few; j_call: TRBJ1-1; cdr3_nt: TGCAGCGCCCAAGGGGGGGACATTGGTGAAGCTTTCTTT; cdr3_aa: CSAQGGDIGEAFF
cdr3_length: 13; d_call: -; v_call: TRBV21-1; clone_size: -; j_call: TRBJ2-2; cdr3_nt: TGTGCCAGCAGCAAATTAAAGGGAAGGGAGCTGTTTTTT; cdr3_aa: CASSKLKGRELFF
cdr3_length: 15; d_call: -; v_call: TRBV5-4; clone_size: few; j_call: TRBJ2-7; cdr3_nt: TGTGCCAGCAGCTTGGAGGCTAGCGCTACCTACGAGCAGTACTTC; cdr3_aa: CASSLEASATYEQYF
cdr3_length: 18; d_call: TRBD1; v_call: TRBV30; clone_size: -; j_call: TRBJ2-1; cdr3_nt: TGTGCCTGGAGATCTGAGATGGGCCGGGACAGGGGACGGAATGAGCAGTTCTTC; cdr3_aa: CAWRSEMGRDRGRNEQFF
cdr3_length: 13; d_call: -; v_call: TRBV5-4; clone_size: -; j_call: TRBJ1-2; cdr3_nt: TGTGCCAGCAGTCCCCGAAATAACTATGGCTACACCTTC; cdr3_aa: CASSPRNNYGYTF
cdr3_length: 15; d_call: TRBD1; v_call: TRBV10-3; clone_size: -; j_call: TRBJ1-2; cdr3_nt: TGTGCCATCAGGAAGGGGACAGGTACTAACTATGGCTACACCTTC; cdr3_aa: CAIRKGTGTNYGYTF
cdr3_length: 14; d_call: -; v_call: TRBV14; clone_size: -; j_call: TRBJ1-6; cdr3_nt: TGTGCCAGCAGCCAATTCAGGGGTAATTCACCCCTCCACTTT; cdr3_aa: CASSQFRGNSPLHF
cdr3_length: 14; d_call: TRBD1; v_call: TRBV5-5; clone_size: few; j_call: TRBJ1-6; cdr3_nt: TGTGCCAGCAGCCCTGGACAGGGGAGGTCACCCCTCCACTTT; cdr3_aa: CASSPGQGRSPLHF
cdr3_length: 14; d_call: -; v_call: TRBV30; clone_size: few; j_call: TRBJ1-1; cdr3_nt: TGTGCCTGGAGTGTAGGAGGGAGCTTGGCTGAAGCTTTCTTT; cdr3_aa: CAWSVGGSLAEAFF
cdr3_length: 14; d_call: -; v_call: TRBV28; clone_size: -; j_call: TRBJ1-6; cdr3_nt: TGTGCCAGCAGCTCCACATCAGGGAAATCACCCCTCCACTTT; cdr3_aa: CASSSTSGKSPLHF
cdr3_length: 16; d_call: -; v_call: TRBV6-4; clone_size: -; j_call: TRBJ2-6; cdr3_nt: TGTGCCAGCAGTGACAAAGGGGCGTCTGGGGCCAACGTCCTGACTTTC; cdr3_aa: CASSDKGASGANVLTF
cdr3_length: 13; d_call: -; v_call: TRBV5-1; clone_size: -; j_call: TRBJ2-5; cdr3_nt: TGCGCCAGCAGCCCGACACCTCAAGAGACCCAGTACTTC; cdr3_aa: CASSPTPQETQYF
cdr3_length: 12; d_call: TRBD1; v_call: TRBV10-1; clone_size: -; j_call: TRBJ2-1; cdr3_nt: TGCGCCAGCGGGGACAGGGGGAATGAGCAGTTCTTC; cdr3_aa: CASGDRGNEQFF
cdr3_length: 15; d_call: TRBD1; v_call: TRBV6-1; clone_size: -; j_call: TRBJ1-1; cdr3_nt: TGTGCCAGCAGAGACTTCGGGACAGGAAACACTGAAGCTTTCTTT; cdr3_aa: CASRDFGTGNTEAFF
cdr3_length: 11; d_call: -; v_call: TRBV2; clone_size: -; j_call: TRBJ1-2; cdr3_nt: TGTGCCAGCAGGCCTAGAGGGGGCTACACCTTC; cdr3_aa: CASRPRGGYTF
cdr3_length: 14; d_call: -; v_call: TRBV10-2; clone_size: few; j_call: TRBJ1-2; cdr3_nt: TGCGCCAGCAGTCGATCAGGGGAGGGTTATGGCTACACCTTC; cdr3_aa: CASSRSGEGYGYTF
cdr3_length: 14; d_call: -; v_call: TRBV19; clone_size: -; j_call: TRBJ1-1; cdr3_nt: TGTGCCAGTAGGTTGGGCCTCACGGACACTGAAGCTTTCTTT; cdr3_aa: CASRLGLTDTEAFF
cdr3_length: 15; d_call: -; v_call: TRBV5-4; clone_size: -; j_call: TRBJ2-2; cdr3_nt: TGTGCCAGCAGCTTGGAAGGGCGTGGCACCGGGGAGCTGTTTTTT; cdr3_aa: CASSLEGRGTGELFF
cdr3_length: 13; d_call: -; v_call: TRBV30; clone_size: -; j_call: TRBJ1-1; cdr3_nt: TGTGCCTGGCGCAGGGAGGGATGGACTGAAGCTTTCTTT; cdr3_aa: CAWRREGWTEAFF
cdr3_length: 14; d_call: TRBD1; v_call: TRBV6-5; clone_size: -; j_call: TRBJ2-5; cdr3_nt: TGTGCCAGCAGTTACCTGGGACAGGAAGAGACCCAGTACTTC; cdr3_aa: CASSYLGQEETQYF
cdr3_length: 14; d_call: TRBD1; v_call: TRBV5-1; clone_size: -; j_call: TRBJ1-2; cdr3_nt: TGCGCCAGTAACACCGGGACAGGTGCCTATGGCTACACCTTC; cdr3_aa: CASNTGTGAYGYTF
cdr3_length: 12; d_call: -; v_call: TRBV28; clone_size: -; j_call: TRBJ1-2; cdr3_nt: TGTGCCACCAGGGACACAACCTATGGCTACACCTTC; cdr3_aa: CATRDTTYGYTF
cdr3_length: 10; d_call: -; v_call: TRBV29-1; clone_size: -; j_call: TRBJ1-2; cdr3_nt: TGCAGCGTTGCCGGGGCCGGCTACACCTTC; cdr3_aa: CSVAGAGYTF
cdr3_length: 16; d_call: -; v_call: TRBV11-2; clone_size: few; j_call: TRBJ2-1; cdr3_nt: TGTGCCAGCAGCCTAAGACAGGACCGGTCTTACAATGAGCAGTTCTTC; cdr3_aa: CASSLRQDRSYNEQFF
cdr3_length: 15; d_call: -; v_call: TRBV2; clone_size: -; j_call: TRBJ1-4; cdr3_nt: TGTGCCAGCAGTTCCAACACTGGGGCGGGTGAAAAACTGTTTTTT; cdr3_aa: CASSSNTGAGEKLFF
cdr3_length: 16; d_call: -; v_call: TRBV7-3; clone_size: -; j_call: TRBJ2-7; cdr3_nt: TGTGCCAGCAGCCCCGGGGATTGGGGCCGTTCCTACGAGCAGTACTTC; cdr3_aa: CASSPGDWGRSYEQYF